Listed here is a single TCR beta chain. Its cognate antigen is unknown. This table comes from immunoSEQ multiplex PCR, and its TCRdb copy is limited to in-frame clones, with some not included. The sample consists of about 60,000 clones, about 90% of them appearing once. Blood sampling was done at baseline, cycle 4 day 1, and cycle 7 day 1. This sample is drawn from a study of OX40 agonist ivuxolimab in advanced cancers. Overall study results and limits: At 0.1 to 3.0 mg/kg and by week 6, CD4+ and CD8+ T cells in the blood had expanded clonally.

The starting material was CD4+ or CD8+ T cells sorted from blood, obtained in a trial of the OX40 agonist ivuxolimab. The clonotype originates from an adult with an advanced solid tumor such as melanoma, head and neck, liver or kidney cancer.

CDR3 nucleotide sequence: TGTGCCAGCAGCTCCCTATCAGATACGCAGTATTTT. This translates into CASSSLSDTQYF. The chain uses TRBV7-6 and TRBJ2-3; D gene ambiguous. Germline CDR1 SGHVS, CDR2 FNYEAQ. The CDR3 has 12 residues. Trimming shortened V by 4 bases and J by 4 bases, and 6 bases separated the two germline ends.